The clone carrying this T cell receptor beta chain has a handful of counts. Its antigen is undetermined. Unique molecular identifiers were built into the TCRbeta library. TCRdb passed the PCR reads through MiXCR, listing each CDR3 protein once. Of 130,000 to 150,000 distinct CDR3 sequences in the sample, 8% to 10% were seen once. The record originates from a study of T-cell reconstitution after alpha-beta-depleted transplantation in children. Findings and caveats of the study: Newly made T cells mostly supplied T-cell counts and diversity one year after transplant. Some patients showed high day-60 TCRbeta diversity, which derived from surviving recipient T cells and thymic progenitors. Reports say that about two months after transplant, the alpha-beta T cells came out of several hundred graft clones that had expanded.

The sequencing used PBMCs, mostly from graft donor cells, collected 180 days after TCRalphabeta/CD19-depleted stem cell transplant. The source of this sequence is a female patient under 10 years old who had a stem cell transplant for congenital amegakaryocytic thrombocytopenia, so the T cells may come from the graft donor.

For the CDR3, the DNA is TGCGCCAGCAGCTTTGGGAGAGGGGGCAAGAGCTCCTACGAGCAGTACTTC. It specifies CASSFGRGGKSSYEQYF. The V and J genes are TRBV5-1 and TRBJ2-7; 7 nucleotides align to TRBD1. V lost 2 bases and J lost 0; bases outside the gene matches: 11. Per germline, CDR1 SGHRS and CDR2 YFSETQ. The CDR3 runs 17 residues.